This T cell receptor beta chain was found in a study of cytomegalovirus exposure and HLA in healthy donors. This CDR3 has 17 residues. Deletions cut 2 bases from V and 9 bases from J, with 23 bases between. The germline CDR1 and CDR2 sequences are MGHRA and YSYEKL. This clone appeared a single time. Its antigen is still unknown. Study-wide findings and caveats: Later on, a genetic analysis was performed. It linked a missense variant in DCLRE1C with V- and J-gene trimming of TCR beta. As was reported, the classifier diagnosed cytomegalovirus status with high specificity and sensitivity.

Amplification used 60 Vbeta primers and 13 Jbeta primers. As originally analysed: There were around 80 million unique TCR beta chains by a later count, and approximately 10 million of them were shared. Sequencing used immunoSEQ multiplex PCR; TCRdb keeps in-frame clones, though not all of them. From that table come the V and J calls and clone size; the DNA was used to work out D and trimming. The sample records about 180,000 clones, over 75% being singletons. The rearrangement joins TRBV4-1 to TRBJ2-1; TRBD1 might be the D (5 bases). The sample consisted of PBMCs. This receptor was identified in a woman between 50 and 59 years old in good health and CMV-seronegative. The CDR3 DNA sequence: TGCGCCAGCAGCCAATCGCGGACCCGACTCAGGGTTACTGAGCAGTTCTTC. Its protein is CASSQSRTRLRVTEQFF.